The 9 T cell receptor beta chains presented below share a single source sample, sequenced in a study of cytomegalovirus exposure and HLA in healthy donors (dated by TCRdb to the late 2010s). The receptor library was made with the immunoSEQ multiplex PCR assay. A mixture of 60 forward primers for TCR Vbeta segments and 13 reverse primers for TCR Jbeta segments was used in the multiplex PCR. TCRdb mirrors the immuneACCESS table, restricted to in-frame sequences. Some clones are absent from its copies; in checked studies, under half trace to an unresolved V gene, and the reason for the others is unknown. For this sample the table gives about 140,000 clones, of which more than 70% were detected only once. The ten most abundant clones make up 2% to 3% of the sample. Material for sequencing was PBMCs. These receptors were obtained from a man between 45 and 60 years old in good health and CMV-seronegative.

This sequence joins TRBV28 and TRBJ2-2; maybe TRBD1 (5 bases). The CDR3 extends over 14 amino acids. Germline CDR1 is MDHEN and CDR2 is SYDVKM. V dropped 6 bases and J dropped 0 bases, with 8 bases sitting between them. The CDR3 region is CASRRTPNTGELFF. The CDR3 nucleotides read TGTGCCAGCAGACGGACACCGAACACCGGGGAGCTGTTTTTT.

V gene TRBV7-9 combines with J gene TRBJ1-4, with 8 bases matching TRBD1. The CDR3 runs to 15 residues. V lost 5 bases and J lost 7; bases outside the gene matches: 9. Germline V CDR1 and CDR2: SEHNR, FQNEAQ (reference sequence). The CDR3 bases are TGTGCCAGCAGCATCTTCAGGGGGCTCTCTGAAAAACTGTTTTTT. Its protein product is CASSIFRGLSEKLFF.

In DNA, the CDR3 is TGTGCTAGTGGTCCCTCGGGGGGACGGGAGACCCAGTACTTC. Its translation is CASGPSGGRETQYF. The J gene is TRBJ2-5, the V gene TRBV12-5, with TRBD2 matching 7 bases. The V segment lost 5 bases and the J segment 5 bases; nucleotides outside the gene matches: 8. This CDR3 is 14 amino acids long. Germline V gene lookup returns CDR1 LGHNT and CDR2 FRNRAP.

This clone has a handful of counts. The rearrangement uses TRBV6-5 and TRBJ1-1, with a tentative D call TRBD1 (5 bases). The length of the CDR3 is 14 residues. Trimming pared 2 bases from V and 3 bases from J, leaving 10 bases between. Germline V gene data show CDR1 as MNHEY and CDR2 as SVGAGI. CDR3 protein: CASSYGGRDTEAFF. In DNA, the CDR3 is TGTGCCAGCAGTTACGGGGGGAGGGACACTGAAGCTTTCTTT.

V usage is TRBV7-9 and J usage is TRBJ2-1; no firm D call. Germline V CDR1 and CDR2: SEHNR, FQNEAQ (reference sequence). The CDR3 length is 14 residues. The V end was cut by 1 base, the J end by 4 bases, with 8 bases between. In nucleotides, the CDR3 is TGTGCCAGCAGCTTAGGAACAGTTTACAATGAGCAGTTCTTC. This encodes CASSLGTVYNEQFF. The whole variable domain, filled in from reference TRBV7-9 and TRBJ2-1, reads DTGVSQNPRHKITKRGQNVTFRCDPISEHNRLYWYRQTLGQGPEFLTYFQNEAQLEKSRLLSDRFSAERPKGSFSTLEIQRTEQGDSAMYLCASSLGTVYNEQFFGPGTRLTVL.

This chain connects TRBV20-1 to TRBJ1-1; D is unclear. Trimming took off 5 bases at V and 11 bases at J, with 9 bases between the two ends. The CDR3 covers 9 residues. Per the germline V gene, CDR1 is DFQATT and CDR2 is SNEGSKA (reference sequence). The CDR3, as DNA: TGCAGTGCTCCAGGATGGGCTTTCTTT. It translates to CSAPGWAFF.

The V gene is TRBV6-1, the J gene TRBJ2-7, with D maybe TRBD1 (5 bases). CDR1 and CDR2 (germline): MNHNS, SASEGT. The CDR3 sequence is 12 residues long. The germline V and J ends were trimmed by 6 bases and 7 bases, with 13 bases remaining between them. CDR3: CASRDNKYEQYF. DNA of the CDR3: TGTGCCAGCAGGGACAATAAGTATGAGCAGTACTTC.

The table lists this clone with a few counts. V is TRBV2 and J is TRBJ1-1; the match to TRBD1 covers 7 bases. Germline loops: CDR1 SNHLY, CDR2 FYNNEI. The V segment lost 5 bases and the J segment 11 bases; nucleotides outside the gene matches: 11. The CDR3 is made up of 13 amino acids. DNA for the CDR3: TGTGCCAGCAGTTACGGGACTCAACAGGGGGCTTTCTTT. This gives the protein CASSYGTQQGAFF.

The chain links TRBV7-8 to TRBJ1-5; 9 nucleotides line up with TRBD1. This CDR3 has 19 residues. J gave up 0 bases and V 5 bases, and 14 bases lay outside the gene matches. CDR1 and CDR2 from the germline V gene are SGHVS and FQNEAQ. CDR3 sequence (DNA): TGTGCCAGCAGCCAAATCAGACAGGGGGACCTCTATAGCAATCAGCCCCAGCATTTT. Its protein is CASSQIRQGDLYSNQPQHF.